The 4 T cell receptor beta chains below all came from one sample that was sequenced in a study of beta chain features in type 1 diabetes. Whole-study results and caveats: Shorter TCRB CDR3s, moderately but significantly so, were found in Type 1 diabetes patients in all four CD4+ subsets.

These receptors have no identified antigens. As every portion of the isolated RNA was reverse transcribed, the sequencing read expressed TCRB transcripts. Sequencing used immunoSEQ multiplex PCR; TCRdb keeps in-frame clones, though not all of them. The sample carries about 700,000 clones, roughly 12% recorded once. Material for sequencing was naive CD4+ T cells from blood. These receptors originate from a man between 18 and 35 years old with type 1 diabetes.

This clone was recorded a few times. The chain couples TRBV6-5 to TRBJ2-7, with 8 bases fitting TRBD1. J gave up 1 base and V 6 bases, and 5 bases lay outside the gene matches. Per the germline V gene, CDR1 is MNHEY and CDR2 is SVGAGI. The CDR3 has 14 amino acids. CDR3 bases: TGTGCCAGCAGGCCCCGGGACAGGTCCTACGAGCAGTACTTC. It codes for CASRPRDRSYEQYF.

The chain links TRBV4-1 to TRBJ1-5; D is undetermined. The CDR3 contains 18 residues. Trimming pared 0 bases from V and 7 bases from J, leaving 22 bases between. Germline V gene data show CDR1 as MGHRA and CDR2 as YSYEKL. The CDR3 DNA reads as TGCGCCAGCAGCCAAGATCCGCGTTTTGAGTCCACTTACCAGCCCCAGCATTTT. It encodes CASSQDPRFESTYQPQHF.

This clone was seen more than once but under ten times. The J gene is TRBJ2-5, the V gene TRBV2, with no clear D. The CDR3 runs to 15 residues. Germline-derived CDR1 and CDR2 are SNHLY and FYNNEI. The V end lost 3 bases, the J end lost 3 bases, and 14 bases lay between the germline ends. CDR3 amino acids: CASSDPARIEETQYF. The CDR3 nucleotides read TGTGCCAGCAGTGACCCCGCCAGGATAGAAGAGACCCAGTACTTC.

This chain uses TRBV6-6 with TRBJ1-2; 9 positions match TRBD1. Germline-derived CDR1 and CDR2 are MNHNY and SVGAGI (reference sequence). This CDR3 is 15 amino acids long. The J segment lost 8 bases and the V segment lost 0 bases, leaving 7 bases of the junction unmatched. The CDR3 sequence: CASSYSGTGYGGYTF. In DNA, the CDR3 is TGTGCCAGCAGTTACTCGGGGACAGGGTATGGAGGCTACACCTTC.